These 14 T cell receptor beta chains were sequenced from one sample in a study of CD4 and CD8 cells across lung adenocarcinoma regions listed by TCRdb under 2018. Receptors were amplified or captured by PCR. Sequenced on a HiSeq X Ten. In TCRdb, the public reads were trimmed at Q25 with fastp and aligned with MiXCR, with productive beta chains retained. Each record represents a unique CDR3 protein, reported with the most common genes and DNA among its rows. Here the sample has over 15,000 distinct CDR3 sequences; 50% occur a single time. Around 31% of the sample is taken by the ten largest. The sequenced sample was CD8+ T cells from the margin of a lung tumor. The sample's cell subset or site label, decoded: tumor margin region. The receptors shown here come from a male donor with lung adenocarcinoma. The CD4 and CD8 labels of this study may be unreliable.

With respect to this clonotype: Germline and junction disagree at one end, which may indicate a read error. The chain uses TRBV6-1 and TRBJ2-3; TRBD1 matches at 10 bases. The CDR3 loop spans 16 amino acids. The germline gives CDR1 MNHNS, CDR2 SASEGT. DNA of the CDR3: TGTGCCAGCAGTGAAGCCGGGACAGGGGTTGAGGATATTCAGTATTTC. This gives the protein CASSEAGTGVEDIQYF.

This clonotype has at least ten counts. The chain carries TRBV6-1 and TRBJ1-1; 7 bases fit TRBD1. The CDR3 runs 13 residues. Losses at the gene ends were 2 bases for V and 7 bases for J; bases not matched to a gene: 4. Germline loops: CDR1 MNHNS, CDR2 SASEGT. Here the CDR3 DNA reads TGTGCCAGCAGTGAAAGGACAGGCGTTGAAGCTTTCTTT. It translates to CASSERTGVEAFF.

There are a few counts of this clonotype. The chain recombines TRBV10-3 with TRBJ2-5, with 9 bases matching TRBD2. In germline, CDR1 is ENHRY, CDR2 SYGVKD. The CDR3 has 16 amino acids. The trim removed 2 bases at V and 1 base at J, leaving 5 bases unmatched. The CDR3 nucleotides are TGTGCCATCAGTGAGCAAGTACTAGCGGGCCAAGAGACCCAGTACTTC. This sequence encodes CAISEQVLAGQETQYF.

The rearrangement links TRBV7-6 to TRBJ2-3, with D unclear. Germline CDR1 and CDR2: SGHVS and FNYEAQ. The CDR3 totals 12 residues. The V gene lost 5 bases and the J gene lost 3 bases, with 6 bases spanning the gap. CDR3 loop: CASSPVTDTQYF. CDR3 DNA sequence: TGTGCCAGCAGCCCTGTTACAGATACGCAGTATTTT.

This clonotype has a count of ten or more. The chain uses TRBV5-6 and TRBJ2-1; no definite D call. The V and J ends lost 0 bases and 6 bases respectively, with 1 base between them. Germline loops: CDR1 SGHDT, CDR2 YYEEEE. The CDR3 has 11 amino acids. In nucleotides, the CDR3 is TGTGCCAGCAGCTTGGCCAATGAGCAGTTCTTC. Translation gives CASSLANEQFF.

J is TRBJ1-2 and V is TRBV6-1; D may be TRBD1 (5 bases). CDR1 MNHNS and CDR2 SASEGT come from the germline V gene. The V gene lost 6 bases and the J gene lost 4 bases, with 9 bases spanning the gap. This CDR3 contains 12 residues. CDR3 nucleotides: TGTGCCAGCAGCGTGGGGGTCTATGGCTACACCTTC. Residues: CASSVGVYGYTF.

The J gene is TRBJ2-5, the V gene TRBV11-2; tentative D call: TRBD2 (7 bases). The CDR3 contains 17 residues. Trimming stripped 5 bases from V and 0 bases from J, with 19 bases between. The germline V gene has CDR1 SGHAT and CDR2 FQNNGV. The CDR3 DNA follows: TGTGCCAGCAGCGTGGTGCACGGGGGGCGGGACCAAGAGACCCAGTACTTC. As protein: CASSVVHGGRDQETQYF.

The chain uses TRBV10-3 and TRBJ2-1; D unclear. The closer fit of TRBJ2-7 to the DNA end suggests the J call may be wrong. The CDR3 consists of 13 residues. CDR1 is ENHRY, CDR2 SYGVKD, per germline. CDR3 sequence reads: CAIWADSSYEQYF. CDR3 DNA: TGTGCCATCTGGGCGGATAGCTCCTACGAGCAGTACTTC.

Concerning this clonotype itself: The junction does not match germline at one end; this may be a read error. The chain uses TRBV6-1 and TRBJ2-3; possibly TRBD2 for D (5 bases). The CDR3 has 15 amino acids. The germline CDR1 and CDR2 sequences are MNHNS and SASEGT. This chain's CDR3 is CARGIVGRAEDTQYF. CDR3 nucleotide sequence: TGTGCCAGGGGGATAGTCGGCCGAGCGGAAGATACGCAGTACTTT.

J is TRBJ2-3 and V is TRBV6-1, with 9 bases lining up with TRBD1. Germline V gene lookup returns CDR1 MNHNS and CDR2 SASEGT. This CDR3 comprises 15 residues. The J segment lost 4 bases and the V segment lost 7 bases, leaving 9 bases of the junction unmatched. CDR3 region: CASKARTGVADTQYF. The CDR3 region has the DNA TGTGCCAGCAAGGCGAGGACAGGGGTGGCAGATACGCAGTATTTT.

V usage is TRBV4-1 and J usage is TRBJ2-3, with D tentatively TRBD2 (5 bases). Germline loops: CDR1 MGHRA, CDR2 YSYEKL. V was clipped by 1 base and J by 5 bases, with 19 bases between them. The CDR3 spans 17 residues. This CDR3 is CASSQVFGPGEGDTQYF. The DNA of the CDR3 is TGCGCCAGCAGCCAAGTATTCGGACCCGGGGAAGGAGATACGCAGTATTTT.

The chain combines TRBV10-3 with TRBJ2-2, with 7 bases fitting TRBD1. V was clipped by 11 bases and J by 1 base; unmatched bases: 4. The germline gives CDR1 ENHRY, CDR2 SYGVKD. The CDR3 length is 13 residues. The CDR3 DNA reads as TGTGCCTCCAGGGACAGGAACACCGGGGAGCTGTTTTTT. Translated, it gives CASRDRNTGELFF.

This clonotype was recorded at least ten times. The chain has TRBV7-3 and TRBJ2-3; 12 nucleotides agree with TRBD2. CDR3 length equals 17 residues. The V and J ends lost 5 bases and 11 bases, in that order; junction bases with no gene match: 17. Germline V CDR1 and CDR2: SGHTA, FQGTGA. CDR3 nucleotide sequence: TGTGCCAGCAGCCCCGGGGATGGACTAGCGGGACTTAAATTGCAGTATTTT. It yields the protein CASSPGDGLAGLKLQYF.

The chain employs TRBV4-1 and TRBJ2-3; D remains unclear. Germline V gene lookup returns CDR1 MGHRA and CDR2 YSYEKL. There are 17 residues in the CDR3. V was shortened by 4 bases and J by 9 bases, with 26 bases between the two germline ends. Here the CDR3 DNA reads TGCGCCAGCAGCCGAGTCATGGCGCTGGAGCCCACAAACACGCAGTATTTT. This sequence encodes CASSRVMALEPTNTQYF.